This TCR beta chain appears in the sequencing data of a study of tumor and adjacent non-tumor tissue in lung cancer (dated by TCRdb to the late 2010s). As for the study more broadly: Of the cohort, eleven to twelve patients had adenocarcinoma, 2 had squamous cell carcinoma and 1 had small cell lung cancer. The approximately 15 enrolled patients, of whom approximately 10 were men and 5 were women, were aged about 30 to 80 years and were diagnosed with TNM stage I to III disease. In total, sequencing yielded over 95 million productive TCRbeta reads, which works out to an average of around 4.2 million reads per sample. Bulk TCRbeta repertoires were compared between lung tumor tissue and matched distant non-tumor lung tissue obtained from approximately 15 lung cancer patients. TCRbeta CDR3 sequencing was performed on more than 25 paired specimens, with one tumor sample and one normal lung sample collected per patient.

The receptor library was made with multiplex PCR. TCRdb shows the sequencer as Illumina HiSeq 2500. TCRbeta libraries were built by three rounds of nested PCR using primers (Table S4), following protocols modified from ARM-PCR. Before sequencing, PCR products in the 200-500 bp range were cut out of the gel and cleaned up using the QIAquick gel extraction kit. Regarding the original processing steps: Trimmomatic was used to clean the reads, FLASH merged the cleaned reads into complete CDR3 sequences, and MiTCR assigned the sequences to V(D)J germline segments. Clonal diversity was computed as the inverse Simpson's index with VDJtools. Productive reads were defined as in-frame sequences without a premature stop codon. TCRdb cleaned the public reads at Q25 with fastp, built clones with MiXCR and kept in-frame beta chains. One record per CDR3 amino acid sequence lists the most common genes and DNA. For this entry, the V and J calls and clone size follow TCRdb and not the study's own pipeline. The sample table contains 91,000 or so distinct CDR3 sequences; only one count was recorded for roughly 66% of them. 18% of the sample is in the top ten clones.

Concerning this clonotype: The antigen it binds to is not known. Mismatch with germline at one junction end may stem from a read error.

RNA was isolated from bulk, unsorted tissue, and RNA quality was assessed with a NanoDrop ND-1000 and an Agilent 2100. Donors were newly diagnosed lung cancer patients admitted for thoracic surgery in China between August and November 2014, without prior chemotherapy. Anyone who had undergone radiotherapy or chemotherapy before, or who had another cancer at the same time, was left out of the study. Surgical tissue pieces of about 1-2.2 cm3 were preserved in RNAlater solution and were kept at -80 degrees C until use. There are 14 amino acids in the CDR3, from cysteine to phenylalanine inclusive. Just the 42-base CDR3 DNA is kept, in frame starting at base 1. CDR1 and CDR2 (MNHNS, SASEGT) derive from the germline V gene. General study outcomes and caveats: Tumor tissue showed significantly higher TCR diversity (inverse Simpson) than normal lung tissue, at 431.37 vs 166.20 (P = 0.0075, Mann-Whitney U test). The cohort had only about 16 patients, and the authors noted that larger samples and more detailed clinical data are needed. Because peripheral blood was not sequenced, blood TCRbeta repertoires in the lung cancer patients of the study were not examined. The methods do not name the sequencing platform or mention unique molecular identifiers. TCR diversity was significantly higher in younger patients, and greater tumor TCR diversity was associated with shorter overall survival and shorter disease-free survival. The top 100 clones accounted for a significantly larger cumulative portion of the repertoire in normal lung than in tumor tissue.

Sequenced: lung tumor tissue. The sequence joins TRBV6-1 to TRBJ1-5; the D gene cannot be resolved reliably. The sequence came from a man between 60 and 75 years old with non-small cell lung cancer. Read as DNA, the sequence is TGTGCCAACAAGATAGGGCAGAACAATCAGCCCAAGCATTTT. It encodes CANKIGQNNQPKHF.